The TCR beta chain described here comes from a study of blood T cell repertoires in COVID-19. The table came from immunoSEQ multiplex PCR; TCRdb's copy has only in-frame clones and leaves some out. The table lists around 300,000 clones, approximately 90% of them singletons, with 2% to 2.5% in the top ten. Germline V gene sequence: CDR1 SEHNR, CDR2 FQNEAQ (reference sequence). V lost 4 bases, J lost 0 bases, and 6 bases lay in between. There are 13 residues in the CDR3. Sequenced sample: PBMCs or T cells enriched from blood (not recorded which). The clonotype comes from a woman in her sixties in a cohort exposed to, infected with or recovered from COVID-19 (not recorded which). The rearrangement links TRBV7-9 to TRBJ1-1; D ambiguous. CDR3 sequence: CASSSNMNTEAFF. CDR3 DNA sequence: TGTGCCAGCAGCTCCAACATGAACACTGAAGCTTTCTTT. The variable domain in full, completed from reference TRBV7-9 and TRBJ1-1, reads DTGVSQNPRHKITKRGQNVTFRCDPISEHNRLYWYRQTLGQGPEFLTYFQNEAQLEKSRLLSDRFSAERPKGSFSTLEIQRTEQGDSAMYLCASSSNMNTEAFFGQGTRLTVV.